At least ten counts were recorded for the clone carrying this T cell receptor beta chain. The source of the sample is a study of prognosis after radiotherapy for stage I lung cancer. Study details: The non-small cell lung cancer patients were all considered medically inoperable, with comorbidities accounting for this in some twelve of them. Therapy given concurrently with stereotactic body radiotherapy reached no patient.

Genomic DNA was the source, and TCR beta CDR3 was amplified from it by two-round multiplex PCR. Primers were specific to each TRBV and TRBJ gene in first-round PCR. TCRdb analysed the multiplex PCR reads with MiXCR anew, one entry per CDR3 protein. The sample shows roughly 14,000 distinct CDR3 sequences, 31% of them seen only once. Germline CDR1 reads LGHDT; CDR2 reads YNNKEL (reference sequence). Deletions cut 4 bases from V and 9 bases from J, with 13 bases between. The CDR3 runs to 13 residues. The V and J genes are TRBV3-1 and TRBJ2-1; possibly TRBD1 for D (5 bases). This specimen consisted of PBMCs, obtained before or after stereotactic body radiation therapy (not recorded which). The sequence came from a donor older than 45 with non-small cell lung cancer. CDR3 sequence (DNA): TGTGCCAGCAGCCGTACCAGGGTCCGTGAGCAGTTCTTC. Protein sequence: CASSRTRVREQFF.